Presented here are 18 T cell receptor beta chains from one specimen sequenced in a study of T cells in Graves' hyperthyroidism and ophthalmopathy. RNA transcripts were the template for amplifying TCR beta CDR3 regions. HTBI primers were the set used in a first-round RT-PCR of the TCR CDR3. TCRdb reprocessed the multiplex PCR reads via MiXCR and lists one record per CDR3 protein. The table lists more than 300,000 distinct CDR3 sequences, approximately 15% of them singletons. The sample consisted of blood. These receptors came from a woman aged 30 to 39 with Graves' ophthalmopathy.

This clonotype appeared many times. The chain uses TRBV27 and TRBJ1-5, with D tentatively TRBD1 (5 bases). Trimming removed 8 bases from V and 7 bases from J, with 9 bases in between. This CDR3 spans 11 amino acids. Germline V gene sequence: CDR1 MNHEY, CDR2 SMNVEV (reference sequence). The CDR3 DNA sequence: TGTGCCAGCGGGGGTGAACAGCCCCAGCATTTT. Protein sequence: CASGGEQPQHF.

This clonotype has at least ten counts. The CDR3 spells CASSRGRGYNEQFF. Written as DNA, the CDR3 is TGTGCCAGCAGCCGCGGCAGGGGATACAATGAGCAGTTCTTC. This chain uses TRBV3-1 with TRBJ2-1; perhaps TRBD1 as D (6 bases). The germline gives CDR1 LGHDT, CDR2 YNNKEL (reference sequence). This CDR3 region has 14 residues. Trimming left V 4 bases short and J 4 bases short, with 11 bases between.

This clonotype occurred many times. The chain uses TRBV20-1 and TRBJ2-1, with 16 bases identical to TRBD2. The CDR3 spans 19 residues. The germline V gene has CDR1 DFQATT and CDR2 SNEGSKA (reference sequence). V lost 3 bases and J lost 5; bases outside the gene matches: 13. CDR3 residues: CSARTWGLAGGPENNEQFF. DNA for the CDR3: TGCAGTGCTAGGACCTGGGGACTAGCGGGGGGGCCGGAGAACAATGAGCAGTTCTTC.

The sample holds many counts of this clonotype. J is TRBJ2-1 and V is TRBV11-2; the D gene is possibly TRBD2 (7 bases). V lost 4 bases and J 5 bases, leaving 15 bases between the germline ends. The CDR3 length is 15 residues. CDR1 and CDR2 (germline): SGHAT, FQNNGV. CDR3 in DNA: TGTGCCAGCAGCTGGGGGAGGGGGGGCCACAATGAGCAGTTCTTC. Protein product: CASSWGRGGHNEQFF.

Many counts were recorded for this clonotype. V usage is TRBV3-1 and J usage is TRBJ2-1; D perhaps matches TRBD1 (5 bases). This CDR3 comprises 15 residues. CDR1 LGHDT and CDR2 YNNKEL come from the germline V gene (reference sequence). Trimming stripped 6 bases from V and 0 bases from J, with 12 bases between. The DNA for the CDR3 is TGTGCCAGCAGTCGCAGGGATAGCTCCTACAATGAGCAGTTCTTC. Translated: CASSRRDSSYNEQFF.

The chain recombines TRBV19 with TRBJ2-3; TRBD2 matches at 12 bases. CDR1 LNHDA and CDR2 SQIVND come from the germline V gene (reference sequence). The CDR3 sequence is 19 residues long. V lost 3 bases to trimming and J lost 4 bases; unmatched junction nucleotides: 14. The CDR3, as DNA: TGTGCCAGTAGTATTATACCGGGACTAGCGGGCCGGACACCAGATACGCAGTATTTT. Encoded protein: CASSIIPGLAGRTPDTQYF.

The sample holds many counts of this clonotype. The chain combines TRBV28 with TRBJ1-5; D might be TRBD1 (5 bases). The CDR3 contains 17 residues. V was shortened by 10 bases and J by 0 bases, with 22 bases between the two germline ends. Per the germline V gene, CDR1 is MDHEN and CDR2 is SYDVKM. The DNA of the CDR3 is TGTGCCACCGGTCTCCTGACAGATGCCTATAGCAATCAGCCCCAGCATTTT. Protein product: CATGLLTDAYSNQPQHF.

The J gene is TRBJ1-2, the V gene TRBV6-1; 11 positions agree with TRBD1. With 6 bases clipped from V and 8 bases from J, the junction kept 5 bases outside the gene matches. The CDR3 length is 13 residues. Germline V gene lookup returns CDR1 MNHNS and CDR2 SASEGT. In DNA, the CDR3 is TGTGCCAGCAGCCCGGACAGGGGGCAGGGCTACACCTTC. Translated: CASSPDRGQGYTF.

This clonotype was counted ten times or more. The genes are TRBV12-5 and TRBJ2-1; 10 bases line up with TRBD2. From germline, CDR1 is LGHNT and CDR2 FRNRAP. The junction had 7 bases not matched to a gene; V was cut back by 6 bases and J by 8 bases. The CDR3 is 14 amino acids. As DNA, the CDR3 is TGTGCTAGTGGAAGAAGCGGGGGGGCCTATGAGCAGTTCTTC. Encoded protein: CASGRSGGAYEQFF.

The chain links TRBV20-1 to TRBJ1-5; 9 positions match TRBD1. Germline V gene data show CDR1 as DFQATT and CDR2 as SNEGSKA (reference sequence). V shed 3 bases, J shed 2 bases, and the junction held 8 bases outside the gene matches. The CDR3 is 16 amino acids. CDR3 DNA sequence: TGCAGTGCTAGCAGAATGGGACAGGGAGGCAATCAGCCCCAGCATTTT. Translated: CSASRMGQGGNQPQHF.

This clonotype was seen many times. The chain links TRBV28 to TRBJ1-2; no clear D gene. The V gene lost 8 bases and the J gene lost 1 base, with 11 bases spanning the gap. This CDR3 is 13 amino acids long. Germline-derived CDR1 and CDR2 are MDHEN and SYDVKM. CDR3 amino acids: CASSIRNNYGYTF. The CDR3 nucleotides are TGTGCCAGCTCAATCAGGAATAACTATGGCTACACCTTC.

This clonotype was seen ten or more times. The CDR3 protein is CASSYESSGPTRDTQYF. The CDR3 DNA follows: TGCGCCAGCAGCTACGAGAGTAGCGGTCCGACGAGGGATACGCAGTATTTT. The V and J genes are TRBV5-1 and TRBJ2-3; D perhaps matches TRBD2 (6 bases). Trimming left V 3 bases short and J 6 bases short, with 23 bases between. This CDR3 spans 17 amino acids. Per germline, CDR1 SGHRS and CDR2 YFSETQ.

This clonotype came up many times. CDR3 DNA: TGTGCCAGCAGCTTCGACGATACGCAGTATTTT. It specifies CASSFDDTQYF. V gene TRBV7-9 combines with J gene TRBJ2-3, with D unresolved. CDR3 length: 11 amino acids. Trimming stripped 3 bases from V and 6 bases from J, with 4 bases between. Germline CDR1 SEHNR, CDR2 FQNEAQ (reference sequence). Variable domain in full (rest from reference TRBV7-9 and TRBJ2-3): DTGVSQNPRHKITKRGQNVTFRCDPISEHNRLYWYRQTLGQGPEFLTYFQNEAQLEKSRLLSDRFSAERPKGSFSTLEIQRTEQGDSAMYLCASSFDDTQYFGPGTRLTVL.

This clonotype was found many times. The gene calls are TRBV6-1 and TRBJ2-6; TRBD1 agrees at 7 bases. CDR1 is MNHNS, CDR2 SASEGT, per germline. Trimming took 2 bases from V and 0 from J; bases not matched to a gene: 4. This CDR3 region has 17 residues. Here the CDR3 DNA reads TGTGCCAGCAGTGAAAAGACAGGGAACTCTGGGGCCAACGTCCTGACTTTC. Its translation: CASSEKTGNSGANVLTF.

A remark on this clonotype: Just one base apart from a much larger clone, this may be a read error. CDR3 sequence reads: CSAGGPTGRETQYF. CDR3 sequence (DNA): TGCAGTGCTGGAGGACCCACGGGCAGGGAGACCCAGTACTTC. The J gene is TRBJ2-5, the V gene TRBV20-1, with D maybe TRBD2 (5 bases). CDR3 length equals 14 residues. Germline lookup yields CDR1 DFQATT and CDR2 SNEGSKA (reference sequence). Trimming shortened V by 5 bases and J by 5 bases, and 18 bases separated the two germline ends.

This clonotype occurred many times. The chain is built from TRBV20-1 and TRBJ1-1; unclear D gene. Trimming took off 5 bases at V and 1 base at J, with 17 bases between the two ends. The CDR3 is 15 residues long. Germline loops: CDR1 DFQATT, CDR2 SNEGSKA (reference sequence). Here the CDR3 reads CSAGPAGGTNTEAFF. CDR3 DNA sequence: TGCAGTGCTGGACCCGCGGGAGGAACGAACACTGAAGCTTTCTTT.

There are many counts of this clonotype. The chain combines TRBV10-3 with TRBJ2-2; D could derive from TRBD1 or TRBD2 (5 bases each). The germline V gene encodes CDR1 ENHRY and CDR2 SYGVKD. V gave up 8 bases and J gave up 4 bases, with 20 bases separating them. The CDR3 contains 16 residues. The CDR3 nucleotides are TGTGCCATCCACAAAACCGGGACCACAGGCACCGGGGAGCTGTTTTTT. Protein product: CAIHKTGTTGTGELFF.

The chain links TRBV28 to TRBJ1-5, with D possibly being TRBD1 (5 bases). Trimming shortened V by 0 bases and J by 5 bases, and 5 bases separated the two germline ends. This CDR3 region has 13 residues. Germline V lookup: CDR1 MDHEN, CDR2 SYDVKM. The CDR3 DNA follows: TGTGCCAGCAGTTTATGGGGGGATCAGCCCCAGCATTTT. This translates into CASSLWGDQPQHF.